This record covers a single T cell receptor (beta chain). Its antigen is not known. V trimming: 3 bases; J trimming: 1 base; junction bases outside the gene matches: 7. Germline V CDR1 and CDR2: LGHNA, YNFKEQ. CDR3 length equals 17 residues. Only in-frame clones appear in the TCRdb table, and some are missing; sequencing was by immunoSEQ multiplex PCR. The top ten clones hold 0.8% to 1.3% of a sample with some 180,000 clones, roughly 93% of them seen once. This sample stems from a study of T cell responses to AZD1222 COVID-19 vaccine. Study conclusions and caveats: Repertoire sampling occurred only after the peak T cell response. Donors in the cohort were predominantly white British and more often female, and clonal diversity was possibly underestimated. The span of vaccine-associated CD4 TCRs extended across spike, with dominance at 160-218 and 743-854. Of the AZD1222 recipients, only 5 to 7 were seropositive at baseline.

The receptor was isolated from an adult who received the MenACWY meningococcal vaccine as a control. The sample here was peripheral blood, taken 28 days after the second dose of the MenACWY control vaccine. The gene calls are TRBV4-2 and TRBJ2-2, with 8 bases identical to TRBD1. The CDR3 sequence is CASSQTRTGLNTGELFF. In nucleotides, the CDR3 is TGTGCCAGCAGCCAGACCCGGACAGGGTTGAACACCGGGGAGCTGTTTTTT.